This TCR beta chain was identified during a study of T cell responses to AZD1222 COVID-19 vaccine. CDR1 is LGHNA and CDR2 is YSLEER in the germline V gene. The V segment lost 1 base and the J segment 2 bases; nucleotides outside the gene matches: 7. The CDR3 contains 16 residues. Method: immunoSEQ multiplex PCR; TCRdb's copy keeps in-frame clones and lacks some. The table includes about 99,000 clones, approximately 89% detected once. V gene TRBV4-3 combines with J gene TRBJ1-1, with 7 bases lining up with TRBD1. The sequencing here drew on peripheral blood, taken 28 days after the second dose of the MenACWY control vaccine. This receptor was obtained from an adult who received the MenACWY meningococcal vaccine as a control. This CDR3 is CASSQGPDRTNTEAFF. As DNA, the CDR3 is TGCGCCAGCAGCCAAGGTCCGGACAGGACCAACACTGAAGCTTTCTTT.